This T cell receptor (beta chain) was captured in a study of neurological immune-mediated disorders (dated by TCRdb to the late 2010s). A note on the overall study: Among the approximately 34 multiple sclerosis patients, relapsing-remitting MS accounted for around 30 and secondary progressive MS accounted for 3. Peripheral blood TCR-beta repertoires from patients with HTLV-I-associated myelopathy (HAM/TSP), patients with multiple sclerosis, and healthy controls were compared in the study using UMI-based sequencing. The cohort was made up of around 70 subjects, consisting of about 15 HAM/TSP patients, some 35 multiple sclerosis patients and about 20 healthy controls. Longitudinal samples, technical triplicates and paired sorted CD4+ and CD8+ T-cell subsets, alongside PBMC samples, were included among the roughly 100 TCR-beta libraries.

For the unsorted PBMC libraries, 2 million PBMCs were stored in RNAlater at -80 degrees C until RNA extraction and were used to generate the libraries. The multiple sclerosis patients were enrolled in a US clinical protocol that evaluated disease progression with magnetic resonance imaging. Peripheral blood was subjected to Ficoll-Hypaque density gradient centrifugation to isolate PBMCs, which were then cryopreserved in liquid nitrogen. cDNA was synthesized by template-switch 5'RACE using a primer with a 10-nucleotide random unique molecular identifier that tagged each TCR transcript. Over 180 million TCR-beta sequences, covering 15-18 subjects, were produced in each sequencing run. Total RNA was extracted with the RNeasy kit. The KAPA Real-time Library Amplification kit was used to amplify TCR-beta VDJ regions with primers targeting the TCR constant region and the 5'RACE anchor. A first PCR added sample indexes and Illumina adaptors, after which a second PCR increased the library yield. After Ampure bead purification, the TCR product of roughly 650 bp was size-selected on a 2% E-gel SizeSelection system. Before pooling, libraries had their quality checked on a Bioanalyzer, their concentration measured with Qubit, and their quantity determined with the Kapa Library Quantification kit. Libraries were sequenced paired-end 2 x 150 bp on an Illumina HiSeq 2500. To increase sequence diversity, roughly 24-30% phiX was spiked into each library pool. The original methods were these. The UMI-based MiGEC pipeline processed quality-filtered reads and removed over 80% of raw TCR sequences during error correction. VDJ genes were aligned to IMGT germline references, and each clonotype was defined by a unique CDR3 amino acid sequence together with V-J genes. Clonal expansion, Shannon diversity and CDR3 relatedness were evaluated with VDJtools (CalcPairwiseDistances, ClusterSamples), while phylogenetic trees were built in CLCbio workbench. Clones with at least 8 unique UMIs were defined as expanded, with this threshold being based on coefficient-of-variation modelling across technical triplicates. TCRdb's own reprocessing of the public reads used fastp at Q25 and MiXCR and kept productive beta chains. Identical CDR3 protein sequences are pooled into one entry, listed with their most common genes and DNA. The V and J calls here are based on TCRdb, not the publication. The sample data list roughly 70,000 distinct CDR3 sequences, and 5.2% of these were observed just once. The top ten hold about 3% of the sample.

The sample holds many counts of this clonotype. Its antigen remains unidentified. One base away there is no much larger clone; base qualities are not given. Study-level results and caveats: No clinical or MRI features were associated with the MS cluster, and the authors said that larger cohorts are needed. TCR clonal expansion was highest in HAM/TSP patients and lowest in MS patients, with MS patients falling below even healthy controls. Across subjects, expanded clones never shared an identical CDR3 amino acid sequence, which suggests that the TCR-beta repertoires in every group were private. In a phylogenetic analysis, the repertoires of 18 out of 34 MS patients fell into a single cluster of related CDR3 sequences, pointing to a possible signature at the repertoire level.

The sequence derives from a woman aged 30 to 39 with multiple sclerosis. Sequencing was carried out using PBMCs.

CDR3 reads: CASRQQETQYF. The DNA sequence follows: TGCGCCAGCCGACAGCAAGAGACCCAGTACTTC. The sequence is built from TRBV5-1 and TRBJ2-5, with TRBD1 perhaps the D gene, on 5 matching bases. A distance of 6 bases separates the germline ends of V and J, which lose 7 bases and 2 bases respectively. Sequences SGHRS (CDR1) and YFSETQ (CDR2) are obtained from the germline V gene. The CDR3 spans 11 residues, from the cysteine through the phenylalanine. Just CDR3 DNA is preserved here, 33 bases in frame from base 1.